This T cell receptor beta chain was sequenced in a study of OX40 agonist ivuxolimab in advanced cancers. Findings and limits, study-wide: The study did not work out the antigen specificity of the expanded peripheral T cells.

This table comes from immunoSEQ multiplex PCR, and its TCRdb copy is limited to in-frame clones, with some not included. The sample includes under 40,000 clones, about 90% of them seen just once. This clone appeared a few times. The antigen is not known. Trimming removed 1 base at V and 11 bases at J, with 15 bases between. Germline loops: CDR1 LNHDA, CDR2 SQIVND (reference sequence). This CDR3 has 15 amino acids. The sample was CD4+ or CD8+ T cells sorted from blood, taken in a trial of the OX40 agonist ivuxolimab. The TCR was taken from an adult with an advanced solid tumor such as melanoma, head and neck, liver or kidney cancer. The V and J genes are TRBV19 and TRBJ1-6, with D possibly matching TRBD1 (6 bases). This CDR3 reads CASSIGQRGQAPLHF. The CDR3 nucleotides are TGTGCCAGTAGTATAGGTCAAAGGGGACAAGCACCCCTCCACTTT.